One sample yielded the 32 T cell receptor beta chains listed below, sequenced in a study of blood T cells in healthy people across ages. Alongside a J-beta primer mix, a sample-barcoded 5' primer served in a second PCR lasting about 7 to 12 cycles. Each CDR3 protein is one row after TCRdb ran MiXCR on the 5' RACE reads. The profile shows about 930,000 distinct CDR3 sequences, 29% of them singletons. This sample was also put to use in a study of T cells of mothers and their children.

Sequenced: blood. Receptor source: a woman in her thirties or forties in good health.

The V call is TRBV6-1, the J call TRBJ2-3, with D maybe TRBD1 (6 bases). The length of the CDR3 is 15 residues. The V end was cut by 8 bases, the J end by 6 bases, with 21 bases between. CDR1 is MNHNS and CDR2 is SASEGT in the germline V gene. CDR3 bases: TGTGCCAGCGGCCCCAGGGGCTCAGTTTCGGATACGCAGTATTTT. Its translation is CASGPRGSVSDTQYF.

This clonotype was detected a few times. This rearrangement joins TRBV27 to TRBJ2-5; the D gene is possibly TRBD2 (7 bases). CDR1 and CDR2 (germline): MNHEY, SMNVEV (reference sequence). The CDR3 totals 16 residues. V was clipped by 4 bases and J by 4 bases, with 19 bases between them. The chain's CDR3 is CASSSGGGGVGETQYF. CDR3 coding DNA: TGTGCCAGCAGTTCCGGAGGAGGGGGGGTAGGAGAGACCCAGTACTTC.

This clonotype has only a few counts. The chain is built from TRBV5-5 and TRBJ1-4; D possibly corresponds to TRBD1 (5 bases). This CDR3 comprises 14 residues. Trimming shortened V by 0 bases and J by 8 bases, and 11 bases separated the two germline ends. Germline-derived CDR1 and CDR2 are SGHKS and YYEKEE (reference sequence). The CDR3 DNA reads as TGTGCCAGCAGCTTGGAGGGGTTAGGAGAAAAACTGTTTTTT. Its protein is CASSLEGLGEKLFF.

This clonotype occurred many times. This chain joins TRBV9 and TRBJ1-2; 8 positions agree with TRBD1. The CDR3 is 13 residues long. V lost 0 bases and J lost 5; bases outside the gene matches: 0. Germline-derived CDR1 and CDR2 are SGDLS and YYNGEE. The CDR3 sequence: CASSVGTGYGYTF. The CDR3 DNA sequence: TGTGCCAGCAGCGTAGGGACAGGGTATGGCTACACCTTC.

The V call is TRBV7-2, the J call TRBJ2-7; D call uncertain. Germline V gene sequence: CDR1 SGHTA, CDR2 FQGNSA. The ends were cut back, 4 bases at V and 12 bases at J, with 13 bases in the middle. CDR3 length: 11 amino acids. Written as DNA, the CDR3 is TGTGCCAGCAGCTCATCCGGACCCCGGTACTTC. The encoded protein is CASSSSGPRYF.

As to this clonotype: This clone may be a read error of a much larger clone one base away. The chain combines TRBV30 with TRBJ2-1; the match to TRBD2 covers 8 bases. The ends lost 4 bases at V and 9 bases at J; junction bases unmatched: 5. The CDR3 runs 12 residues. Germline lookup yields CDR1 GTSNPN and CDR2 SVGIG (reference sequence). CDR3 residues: CAWTAGDSEQFF. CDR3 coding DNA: TGTGCCTGGACAGCGGGGGATAGTGAGCAGTTCTTC.

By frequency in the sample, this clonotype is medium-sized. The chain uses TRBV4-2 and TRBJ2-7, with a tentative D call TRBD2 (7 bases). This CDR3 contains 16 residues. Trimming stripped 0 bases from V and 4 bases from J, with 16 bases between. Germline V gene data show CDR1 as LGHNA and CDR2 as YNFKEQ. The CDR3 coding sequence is TGTGCCAGCAGCCAAGAACCGACGGGGGGCTCGTACGAGCAGTACTTC. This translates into CASSQEPTGGSYEQYF.

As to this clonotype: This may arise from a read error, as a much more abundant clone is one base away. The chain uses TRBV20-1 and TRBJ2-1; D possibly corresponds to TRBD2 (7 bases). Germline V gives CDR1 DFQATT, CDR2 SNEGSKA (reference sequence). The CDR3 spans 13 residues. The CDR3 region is CSAVRGGYNEQVF. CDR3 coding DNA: TGCAGTGCTGTACGCGGGGGCTACAATGAGCAGGTCTTC.

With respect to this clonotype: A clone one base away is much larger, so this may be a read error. CDR3 in amino acids: CASSLEGNRNIRYF. The CDR3 nucleotides are TGCGCCAGCAGCTTAGAAGGGAATCGGAACATTCGGTACTTC. V usage is TRBV5-1 and J usage is TRBJ2-4, with D hard to call. CDR1 is SGHRS and CDR2 is YFSETQ in the germline V gene. This CDR3 contains 14 residues.

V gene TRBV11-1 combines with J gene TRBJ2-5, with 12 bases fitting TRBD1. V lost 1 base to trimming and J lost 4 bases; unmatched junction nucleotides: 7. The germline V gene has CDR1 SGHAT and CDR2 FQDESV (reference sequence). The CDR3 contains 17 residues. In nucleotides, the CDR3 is TGTGCCAGCAGCTTAGAAGGGACAGGGGGCGCCGCAGAGACCCAGTACTTC. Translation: CASSLEGTGGAAETQYF.

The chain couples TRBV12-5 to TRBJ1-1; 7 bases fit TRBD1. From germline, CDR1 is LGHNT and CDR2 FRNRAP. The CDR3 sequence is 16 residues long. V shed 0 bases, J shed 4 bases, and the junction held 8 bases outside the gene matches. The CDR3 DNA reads TGTGCTAGTGGTTTGGTCCTACAGGGGCGGATCACTGAAGCTTTCTTT. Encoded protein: CASGLVLQGRITEAFF. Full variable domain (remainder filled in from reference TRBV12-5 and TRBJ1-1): DARVTQTPRHKVTEMGQEVTMRCQPILGHNTVFWYRQTMMQGLELLAYFRNRAPLDDSGMPKDRFSAEMPDATLATLKIQPSEPRDSAVYFCASGLVLQGRITEAFFGQGTRLTVV.

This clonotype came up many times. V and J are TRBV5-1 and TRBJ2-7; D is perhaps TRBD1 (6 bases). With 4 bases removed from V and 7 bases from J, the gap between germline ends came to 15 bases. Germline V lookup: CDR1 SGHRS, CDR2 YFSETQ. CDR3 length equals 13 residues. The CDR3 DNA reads TGCGCCAGCAGCCTACAGGGTATTGGGGAGCAGTACTTC. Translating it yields CASSLQGIGEQYF.

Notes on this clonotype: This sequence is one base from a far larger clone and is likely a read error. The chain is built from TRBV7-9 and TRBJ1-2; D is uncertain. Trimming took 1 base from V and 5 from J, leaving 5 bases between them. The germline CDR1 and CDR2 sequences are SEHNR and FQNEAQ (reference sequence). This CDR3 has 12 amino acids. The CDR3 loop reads CASSLGKYGYTF. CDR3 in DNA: TGTGCCAGCAGCTTAGGGAAGTATGGCTACACCTTC.

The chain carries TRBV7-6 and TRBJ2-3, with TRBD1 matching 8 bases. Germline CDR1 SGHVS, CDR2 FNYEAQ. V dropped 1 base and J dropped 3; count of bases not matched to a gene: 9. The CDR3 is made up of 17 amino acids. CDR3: CASSLEGQETYTDTQYF. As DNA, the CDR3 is TGTGCCAGCAGCTTAGAGGGACAGGAGACCTATACAGATACGCAGTATTTT.

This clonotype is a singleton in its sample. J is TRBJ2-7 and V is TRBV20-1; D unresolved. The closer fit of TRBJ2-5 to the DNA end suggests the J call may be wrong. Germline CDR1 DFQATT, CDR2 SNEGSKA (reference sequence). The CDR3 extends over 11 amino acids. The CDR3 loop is CSASAPETQYF. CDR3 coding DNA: TGCAGTGCTAGCGCCCCAGAGACCCAGTACTTC.

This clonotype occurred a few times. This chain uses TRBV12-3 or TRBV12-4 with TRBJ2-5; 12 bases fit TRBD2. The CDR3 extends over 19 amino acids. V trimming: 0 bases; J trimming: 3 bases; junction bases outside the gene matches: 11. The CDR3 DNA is TGTGCCAGCAGTTTAGCACCAACCCTAGGACTAGCGGGAAAAGAGACCCAGTACTTC. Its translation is CASSLAPTLGLAGKETQYF.

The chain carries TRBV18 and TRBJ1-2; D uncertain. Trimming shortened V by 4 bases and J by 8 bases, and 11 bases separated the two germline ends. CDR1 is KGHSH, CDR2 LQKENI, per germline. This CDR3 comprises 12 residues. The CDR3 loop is CASSRQDEGYTF. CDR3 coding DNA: TGTGCCAGCTCACGACAAGACGAAGGCTACACCTTC.

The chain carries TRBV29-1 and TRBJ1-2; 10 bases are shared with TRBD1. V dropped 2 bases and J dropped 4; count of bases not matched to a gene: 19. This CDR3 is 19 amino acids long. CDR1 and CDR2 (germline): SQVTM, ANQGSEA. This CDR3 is CSVESVGLTGGTVGYGYTF. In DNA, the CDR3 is TGCAGCGTTGAAAGTGTGGGTTTGACAGGGGGCACTGTGGGCTATGGCTACACCTTC.

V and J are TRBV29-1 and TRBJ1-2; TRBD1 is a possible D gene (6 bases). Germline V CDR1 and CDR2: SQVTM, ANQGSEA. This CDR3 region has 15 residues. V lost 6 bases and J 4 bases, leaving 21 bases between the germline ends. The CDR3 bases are TGCAGCGTAACCACTGGAAACAGGGTAACCTATGGCTACACCTTC. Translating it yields CSVTTGNRVTYGYTF. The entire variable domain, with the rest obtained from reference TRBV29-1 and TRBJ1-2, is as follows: SAVISQKPSRDICQRGTSLTIQCQVDSQVTMMFWYRQQPGQSLTLIATANQGSEATYESGFVIDKFPISRPNLTFSTLTVSNMSPEDSSIYLCSVTTGNRVTYGYTFGSGTRLTVV.

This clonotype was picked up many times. The CDR3 DNA sequence: TGTGCCAGCAGCTCGGCCGCTCTCACAGATACGCAGTATTTT. It yields the protein CASSSAALTDTQYF. The chain has TRBV7-2 and TRBJ2-3; D uncertain. The V end was cut by 4 bases, the J end by 2 bases, with 10 bases between. CDR1 and CDR2 from the germline V gene are SGHTA and FQGNSA. This CDR3 contains 14 residues. Together with reference TRBV7-2 and TRBJ2-3, the CDR3 gives the full variable domain: GAGVSQSPSNKVTEKGKDVELRCDPISGHTALYWYRQSLGQGLEFLIYFQGNSAPDKSGLPSDRFSAERTGGSVSTLTIQRTQQEDSAVYLCASSSAALTDTQYFGPGTRLTVL.

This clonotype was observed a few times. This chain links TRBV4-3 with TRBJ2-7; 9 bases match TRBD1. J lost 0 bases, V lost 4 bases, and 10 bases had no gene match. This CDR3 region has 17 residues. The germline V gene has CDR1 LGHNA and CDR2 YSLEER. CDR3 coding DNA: TGCGCCAGCAGCCCTCTTCTACAGGGGGCGAGCTCCTACGAGCAGTACTTC. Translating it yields CASSPLLQGASSYEQYF.

CDR3: CASSFRRPGTGELFF. CDR3 DNA: TGTGCCAGCAGTTTTCGCAGGCCGGGCACCGGGGAGCTGTTTTTT. The chain carries TRBV12-3 or TRBV12-4 and TRBJ2-2; D uncertain. Trimming stripped 3 bases from V and 4 bases from J, with 12 bases between. CDR3 length: 15 residues.

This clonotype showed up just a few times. CDR3 nucleotide sequence: TGTGCCAGCAGTTTTAGTTTCCGAAAGGGCTATGGCTACACCTTC. Encoded protein: CASSFSFRKGYGYTF. The V and J genes are TRBV28 and TRBJ1-2; D call uncertain. Looked up from germline, CDR1 is MDHEN and CDR2 is SYDVKM. V dropped 3 bases and J dropped 4 bases, with 15 bases sitting between them. There are 15 residues in the CDR3.

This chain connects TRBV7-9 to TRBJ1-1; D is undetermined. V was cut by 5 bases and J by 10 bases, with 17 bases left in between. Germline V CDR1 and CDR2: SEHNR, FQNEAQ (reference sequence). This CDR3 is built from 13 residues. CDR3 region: CASSPPNRVGAFF. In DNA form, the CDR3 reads TGTGCCAGCAGCCCCCCTAACAGAGTCGGAGCTTTCTTT. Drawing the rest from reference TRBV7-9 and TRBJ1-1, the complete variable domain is DTGVSQNPRHKITKRGQNVTFRCDPISEHNRLYWYRQTLGQGPEFLTYFQNEAQLEKSRLLSDRFSAERPKGSFSTLEIQRTEQGDSAMYLCASSPPNRVGAFFGQGTRLTVV.

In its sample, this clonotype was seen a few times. The CDR3 reads CASKKVGNTEAFF. The CDR3 nucleotides are TGTGCCAGCAAGAAAGTGGGGAACACTGAAGCTTTCTTT. This chain links TRBV2 with TRBJ1-1; D is uncertain. Trimming left V 7 bases short and J 1 base short, with 10 bases between. Germline V gives CDR1 SNHLY, CDR2 FYNNEI. There are 13 residues in the CDR3.

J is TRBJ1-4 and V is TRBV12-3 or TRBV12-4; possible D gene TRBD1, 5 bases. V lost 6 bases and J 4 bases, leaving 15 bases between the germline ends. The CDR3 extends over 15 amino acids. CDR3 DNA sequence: TGTGCCAGCAGGGCCGGGGGAGCGGATAATGAAAAACTGTTTTTT. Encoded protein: CASRAGGADNEKLFF.

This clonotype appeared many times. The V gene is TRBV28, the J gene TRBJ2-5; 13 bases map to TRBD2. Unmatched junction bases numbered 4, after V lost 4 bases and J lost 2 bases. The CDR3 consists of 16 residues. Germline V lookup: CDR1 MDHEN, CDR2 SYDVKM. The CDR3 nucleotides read TGTGCCAGCAGTTCAGGACTAGCGGGGGAACAAGAGACCCAGTACTTC. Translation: CASSSGLAGEQETQYF.

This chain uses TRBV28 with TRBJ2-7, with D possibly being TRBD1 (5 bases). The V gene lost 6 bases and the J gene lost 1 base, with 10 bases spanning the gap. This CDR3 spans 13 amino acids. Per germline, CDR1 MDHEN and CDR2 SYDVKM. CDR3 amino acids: CASRLHRSYEQYF. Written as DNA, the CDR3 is TGTGCCAGCAGGTTACACAGGTCCTACGAGCAGTACTTC. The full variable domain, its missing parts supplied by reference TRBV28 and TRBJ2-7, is DVKVTQSSRYLVKRTGEKVFLECVQDMDHENMFWYRQDPGLGLRLIYFSYDVKMKEKGDIPEGYSVSREKKERFSLILESASTNQTSMYLCASRLHRSYEQYFGPGTRLTVT.

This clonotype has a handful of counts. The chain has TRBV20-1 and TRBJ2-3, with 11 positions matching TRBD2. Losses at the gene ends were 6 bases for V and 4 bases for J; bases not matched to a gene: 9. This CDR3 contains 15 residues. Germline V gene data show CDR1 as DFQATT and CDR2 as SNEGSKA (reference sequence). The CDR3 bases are TGCAGTGCCAGTCGGACTAGCGGGTTACCAGATACGCAGTATTTT. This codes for CSASRTSGLPDTQYF.

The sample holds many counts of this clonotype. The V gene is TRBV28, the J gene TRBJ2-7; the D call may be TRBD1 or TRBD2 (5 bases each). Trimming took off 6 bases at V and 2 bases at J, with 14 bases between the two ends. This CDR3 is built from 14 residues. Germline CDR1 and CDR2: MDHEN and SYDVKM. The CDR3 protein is CASSRAAGAYEQYF. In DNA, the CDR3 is TGTGCCAGCAGCAGGGCGGCCGGGGCCTACGAGCAGTACTTC. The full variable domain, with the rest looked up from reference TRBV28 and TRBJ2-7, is DVKVTQSSRYLVKRTGEKVFLECVQDMDHENMFWYRQDPGLGLRLIYFSYDVKMKEKGDIPEGYSVSREKKERFSLILESASTNQTSMYLCASSRAAGAYEQYFGPGTRLTVT.

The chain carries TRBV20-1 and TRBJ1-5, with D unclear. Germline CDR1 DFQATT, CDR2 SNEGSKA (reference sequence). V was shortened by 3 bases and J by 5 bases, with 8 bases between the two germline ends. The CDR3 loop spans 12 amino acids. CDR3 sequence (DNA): TGCAGTGCTAGTGTGCTAGATCAGCCCCAGCATTTT. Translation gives CSASVLDQPQHF.

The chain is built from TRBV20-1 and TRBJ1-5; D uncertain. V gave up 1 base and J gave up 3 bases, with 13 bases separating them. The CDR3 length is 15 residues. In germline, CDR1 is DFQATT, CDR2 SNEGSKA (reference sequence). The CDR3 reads CSARGSLGYNQPQHF. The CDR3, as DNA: TGCAGTGCTAGAGGCAGCTTGGGGTACAATCAGCCCCAGCATTTT.